What follows are 27 T cell receptor beta chains derived from one specimen sequenced in a study of T cell responses to AZD1222 COVID-19 vaccine. Sequenced by immunoSEQ multiplex PCR; TCRdb stores in-frame clones only, minus some. The sample yields about 160,000 clones, roughly 94% seen once. Here the sequenced sample was peripheral blood, taken on day 0 of MenACWY control vaccination. Receptors were obtained from an adult in good health.

V gene TRBV20-1 combines with J gene TRBJ1-2, with D possibly TRBD1 on 5 matching bases. The CDR3 has 11 amino acids. Trimming shortened V by 5 bases and J by 6 bases, and 10 bases separated the two germline ends. Germline V gene data show CDR1 as DFQATT and CDR2 as SNEGSKA (reference sequence). This CDR3 reads CSAVPGDGYTF. CDR3 DNA: TGCAGTGCTGTCCCGGGGGATGGCTACACCTTC.

This chain links TRBV19 with TRBJ2-5; TRBD2 matches at 10 bases. Germline V gene sequence: CDR1 LNHDA, CDR2 SQIVND (reference sequence). Trimming took 5 bases from V and 5 from J; bases not matched to a gene: 14. The CDR3 extends over 17 amino acids. CDR3 region: CASSPGTSDPRRETQYF. CDR3 coding DNA: TGTGCCAGTAGTCCAGGGACTAGCGACCCGAGACGGGAGACCCAGTACTTC.

The chain links TRBV10-2 to TRBJ1-2; weak D call: TRBD1 (6 bases). Germline CDR1 and CDR2: WSHSY and SAAADI. V was clipped by 0 bases and J by 4 bases, with 15 bases between them. The CDR3 runs to 16 residues. The CDR3 loop is CASSESGGSVTYGYTF. The CDR3 DNA sequence: TGCGCCAGCAGTGAGTCAGGGGGGAGTGTTACCTATGGCTACACCTTC.

J is TRBJ1-2 and V is TRBV28; D gene unclear. CDR3 size: 13 residues. Trimming took 5 bases from V and 2 from J, leaving 9 bases between them. Germline CDR1 and CDR2: MDHEN and SYDVKM. The CDR3 bases are TGTGCCAGCAGTCTTCAGATAAACTATGGCTACACCTTC. This encodes CASSLQINYGYTF.

V is TRBV29-1 and J is TRBJ2-2; no definite D call. This CDR3 has 13 amino acids. Per the germline V gene, CDR1 is SQVTM and CDR2 is ANQGSEA. The V end lost 6 bases, the J end lost 3 bases, and 11 bases lay between the germline ends. The CDR3 coding sequence is TGCAGCGTGAGTGGCTATTACACCGGGGAGCTGTTTTTT. It specifies CSVSGYYTGELFF.

The gene calls are TRBV19 and TRBJ1-5; no clear D. V shed 0 bases and J shed 2 bases, with 11 bases lying between them. The CDR3 sequence is 16 residues long. Germline V gene sequence: CDR1 LNHDA, CDR2 SQIVND (reference sequence). The CDR3 spells CASSIDRGNGNQPQHF. CDR3 nucleotide sequence: TGTGCCAGTAGTATAGATCGTGGTAATGGCAATCAGCCCCAGCATTTT.

The chain is built from TRBV14 and TRBJ1-2; no reliable D call. V lost 2 bases to trimming and J lost 0 bases, with 13 bases between them. The CDR3 contains 16 residues. In germline, CDR1 is SGHDN, CDR2 FVKESK. The CDR3 DNA follows: TGTGCCAGCAGCCAATTCAGGAGCGCCGCTAACTATGGCTACACCTTC. This encodes CASSQFRSAANYGYTF. The full variable domain, its missing parts supplied by reference TRBV14 and TRBJ1-2, is EAGVTQFPSHSVIEKGQTVTLRCDPISGHDNLYWYRRVMGKEIKFLLHFVKESKQDESGMPNNRFLAERTGGTYSTLKVQPAELEDSGVYFCASSQFRSAANYGYTFGSGTRLTVV.

The chain recombines TRBV7-3 with TRBJ2-1, with a weak D call TRBD2 (6 bases). The CDR3 extends over 14 amino acids. V was trimmed by 5 bases and J by 7 bases, leaving 15 bases between them. CDR1 and CDR2 (germline): SGHTA, FQGTGA. In DNA form, the CDR3 reads TGTGCCAGCAGCCCGGGACTGCTGGGGAATGAGCAGTTCTTC. Its translation is CASSPGLLGNEQFF.

This chain connects TRBV3-1 (or the pseudogene TRBV3-2) to TRBJ1-3; the D is unclear. The V end was cut by 2 bases, the J end by 2 bases, with 10 bases between. CDR1 is LGHDT and CDR2 is YNNKEL in the germline V gene (reference sequence). The CDR3 sequence is 15 residues long. The CDR3 DNA follows: TGTGCCAGCAGCCAATCGGGGATACCTGGAAACACCATATATTTT. Translating gives CASSQSGIPGNTIYF.

J is TRBJ1-4 and V is TRBV27, with a possible D match to TRBD1 (6 bases). The CDR3 runs 13 residues. Germline V lookup: CDR1 MNHEY, CDR2 SMNVEV (reference sequence). Deletions cut 5 bases from V and 12 bases from J, with 16 bases between. The CDR3: CASSADVGGELFF. The CDR3 nucleotides are TGTGCCAGCAGTGCGGACGTAGGGGGAGAACTGTTTTTT.

The rearrangement links TRBV6-1 to TRBJ1-2; maybe TRBD1 (5 bases). This CDR3 comprises 12 residues. V was pared by 3 bases and J by 7 bases, with 9 bases between. Germline V gives CDR1 MNHNS, CDR2 SASEGT. Here the CDR3 reads CASSESGFGYTF. CDR3 nucleotide sequence: TGTGCCAGCAGTGAGTCAGGGTTTGGCTACACCTTC.

This clone was picked up a small number of times. The chain combines TRBV2 with TRBJ2-3; 7 bases are shared with TRBD2. Unmatched junction bases numbered 5, after V lost 8 bases and J lost 3 bases. The CDR3 runs 13 residues. Germline CDR1 and CDR2: SNHLY and FYNNEI. CDR3 amino acids: CASEGGRTDTQYF. The CDR3, as DNA: TGTGCCAGCGAGGGAGGGAGGACAGATACGCAGTATTTT.

The rearrangement joins TRBV6-1 to TRBJ2-5; D is possibly TRBD2 (6 bases). This CDR3 is 15 amino acids long. The germline V gene has CDR1 MNHNS and CDR2 SASEGT. V lost 1 base and J lost 1, with 10 bases in between. CDR3 in amino acids: CASSEGSGSQETQYF. CDR3 DNA: TGTGCCAGCAGTGAAGGTAGCGGCTCCCAAGAGACCCAGTACTTC.

CDR3 loop: CASSQGFGTEFYEQYF. The CDR3 DNA is TGTGCCAGCAGCCAAGGCTTTGGGACAGAATTCTACGAGCAGTACTTC. This chain links TRBV3-1 (or the pseudogene TRBV3-2) with TRBJ2-7, with TRBD1 matching over 7 bases. The CDR3 is made up of 16 amino acids. Germline CDR1 and CDR2: LGHDT and YNNKEL (reference sequence). V lost 1 base and J lost 3; bases outside the gene matches: 9.

The chain is built from TRBV3-1 (or the pseudogene TRBV3-2) and TRBJ2-7, with TRBD2 as a possible D gene (6 bases). The CDR3 has 15 amino acids. V was cut by 4 bases and J by 1 base, with 14 bases left in between. Germline CDR1 reads LGHDT; CDR2 reads YNNKEL (reference sequence). In DNA form, the CDR3 reads TGTGCCAGCAGCCTCGAGGCCGGGAGTTCCTACGAGCAGTACTTC. Translating gives CASSLEAGSSYEQYF.

The V call is TRBV7-9, the J call TRBJ1-5; the match to TRBD1 covers 7 bases. CDR1 is SEHNR, CDR2 FQNEAQ, per germline (reference sequence). The junction had 7 bases not matched to a gene; V was cut back by 5 bases and J by 3 bases. This CDR3 spans 15 amino acids. The DNA of the CDR3 is TGTGCCAGCAGCCCCGGGACAGCCACCAATCAGCCCCAGCATTTT. Translation: CASSPGTATNQPQHF. Full variable domain (rest looked up from reference TRBV7-9 and TRBJ1-5): DTGVSQNPRHKITKRGQNVTFRCDPISEHNRLYWYRQTLGQGPEFLTYFQNEAQLEKSRLLSDRFSAERPKGSFSTLEIQRTEQGDSAMYLCASSPGTATNQPQHFGDGTRLSIL.

The V call is TRBV6-2 or TRBV6-3, the J call TRBJ2-7; D is tentatively TRBD1 or TRBD2 (5 bases each). V was trimmed by 4 bases and J by 0 bases, leaving 19 bases between them. The CDR3 totals 17 residues. The V gene's germline CDR1 is MNHEY and CDR2 SVGEGT. CDR3 loop: CASSFRGSGTSSYEQYF. The CDR3 DNA is TGTGCCAGCAGTTTTAGGGGCTCAGGGACGAGCTCCTACGAGCAGTACTTC.

The V gene is TRBV7-8, the J gene TRBJ2-7; D is possibly TRBD1 or TRBD2 (6 bases each). CDR1 SGHVS and CDR2 FQNEAQ come from the germline V gene. The CDR3 length is 14 residues. Trimming pared 6 bases from V and 6 bases from J, leaving 18 bases between. CDR3 nucleotide sequence: TGTGCCAGCAGAACGTCCAGGGGAGGCGGCGAGCAGTACTTC. Protein: CASRTSRGGGEQYF.

The chain links TRBV2 to TRBJ1-5, with a possible D match to TRBD1 (6 bases). V lost 5 bases and J lost 6, with 14 bases in between. Germline CDR1 and CDR2: SNHLY and FYNNEI. CDR3 size: 14 residues. CDR3 sequence: CASSNRVTGQPQHF. CDR3 DNA: TGTGCCAGCAGTAACAGGGTAACGGGTCAGCCCCAGCATTTT.

This clone was detected a few times. The chain combines TRBV19 with TRBJ2-5, with 7 bases lining up with TRBD2. With 5 bases clipped from V and 4 bases from J, the junction kept 13 bases outside the gene matches. The CDR3 has 16 residues. In germline, CDR1 is LNHDA, CDR2 SQIVND (reference sequence). The CDR3 DNA follows: TGTGCCAGTAGTTGGGGCGGGGCGGGAGTAGGAGAGACCCAGTACTTC. Translation: CASSWGGAGVGETQYF.

This chain connects TRBV19 to TRBJ2-2; maybe TRBD2 (5 bases). Trimming removed 4 bases from V and 3 bases from J, with 9 bases in between. The germline V gene encodes CDR1 LNHDA and CDR2 SQIVND (reference sequence). This CDR3 region has 14 residues. CDR3 DNA: TGTGCCAGTAGTAACGGACTGTACACCGGGGAGCTGTTTTTT. Protein product: CASSNGLYTGELFF.

This rearrangement joins TRBV19 to TRBJ1-1; no clear D. The length of the CDR3 is 11 residues. Germline V lookup: CDR1 LNHDA, CDR2 SQIVND (reference sequence). The ends were cut back, 2 bases at V and 11 bases at J, with 9 bases in the middle. CDR3 DNA sequence: TGTGCCAGTAGTATATCCTCGTTGGCTTTCTTT. This sequence encodes CASSISSLAFF.

The V call is TRBV18, the J call TRBJ2-3; no clear D gene. In germline, CDR1 is KGHSH, CDR2 LQKENI. Trimming shortened V by 1 base and J by 6 bases, and 5 bases separated the two germline ends. The CDR3 runs 12 residues. CDR3 sequence: CASSPLGDTQYF. The CDR3 coding sequence is TGTGCCAGCTCACCACTGGGCGATACGCAGTATTTT.

This clone was recorded only once. The rearrangement uses TRBV7-3 and TRBJ2-1; 10 positions agree with TRBD2. Germline assignment: CDR1 SGHTA and CDR2 FQGTGA. The CDR3 totals 14 residues. The V segment lost 4 bases and the J segment 8 bases; nucleotides outside the gene matches: 5. CDR3 nucleotide sequence: TGTGCCAGCAGCTCAGCGGGAGGGGTCGATGAGCAGTTCTTC. The encoded protein is CASSSAGGVDEQFF.

The CDR3 protein is CAWGKGVYSGNTIYF. CDR3 sequence (DNA): TGTGCCTGGGGGAAGGGGGTTTATAGTGGAAACACCATATATTTT. The chain recombines TRBV30 with TRBJ1-3; perhaps TRBD1 as D (6 bases). Trimming cost V 5 bases and J 3 bases, with 17 bases left between them. Germline V gene lookup returns CDR1 GTSNPN and CDR2 SVGIG (reference sequence). This CDR3 is 15 amino acids long.

The V call is TRBV3-1 (or the pseudogene TRBV3-2), the J call TRBJ2-7; perhaps D is TRBD1 or TRBD2 (5 bases each). The CDR3 spans 13 residues. The V end lost 4 bases, the J end lost 6 bases, and 13 bases lay between the germline ends. Germline CDR1 and CDR2: LGHDT and YNNKEL (reference sequence). This chain's CDR3 is CASSPDSGLEQYF. CDR3 coding DNA: TGTGCCAGCAGCCCGGACTCAGGGCTCGAGCAGTACTTC.

The V gene is TRBV30, the J gene TRBJ2-2; D not resolved. The germline V gene encodes CDR1 GTSNPN and CDR2 SVGIG (reference sequence). The CDR3 has 12 residues. With 8 bases removed from V and 4 bases from J, the gap between germline ends came to 11 bases. CDR3 DNA sequence: TGTGCCCGACGAGTCACCACCGGGGAGCTGTTTTTT. Protein product: CARRVTTGELFF.